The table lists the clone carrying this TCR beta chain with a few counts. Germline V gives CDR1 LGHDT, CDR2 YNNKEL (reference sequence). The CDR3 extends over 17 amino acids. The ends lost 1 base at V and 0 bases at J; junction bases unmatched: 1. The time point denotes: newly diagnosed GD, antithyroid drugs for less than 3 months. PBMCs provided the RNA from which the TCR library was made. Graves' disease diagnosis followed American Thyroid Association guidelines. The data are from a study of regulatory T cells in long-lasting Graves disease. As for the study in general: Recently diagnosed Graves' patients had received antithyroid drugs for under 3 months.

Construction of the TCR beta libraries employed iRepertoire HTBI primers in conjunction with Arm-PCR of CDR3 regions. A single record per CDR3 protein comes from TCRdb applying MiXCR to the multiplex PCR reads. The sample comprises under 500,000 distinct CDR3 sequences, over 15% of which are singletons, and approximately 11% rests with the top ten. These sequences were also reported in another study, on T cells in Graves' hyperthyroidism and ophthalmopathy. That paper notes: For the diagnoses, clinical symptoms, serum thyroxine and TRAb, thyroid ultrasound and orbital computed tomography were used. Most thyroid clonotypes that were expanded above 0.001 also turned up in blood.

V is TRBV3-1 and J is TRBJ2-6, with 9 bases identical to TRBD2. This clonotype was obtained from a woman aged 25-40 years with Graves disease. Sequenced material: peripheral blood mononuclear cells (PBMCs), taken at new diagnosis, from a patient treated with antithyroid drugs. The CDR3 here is CASSQGSGGSGANVLTF. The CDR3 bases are TGTGCCAGCAGCCAAGGTAGCGGGGGCTCTGGGGCCAACGTCCTGACTTTC.